One and the same sample provided the 16 T cell receptor beta chains below, sequenced in a study of blood T cell repertoires in COVID-19. This table comes from immunoSEQ multiplex PCR, and its TCRdb copy is limited to in-frame clones, with some not included. The table includes fewer than 300,000 clones, approximately 82% detected once. The sample taken for sequencing was peripheral blood. These receptor sequences come from a woman younger than 35 with acute or convalescent COVID-19.

V is TRBV27 and J is TRBJ1-2; 9 nucleotides line up with TRBD1. Germline V CDR1 and CDR2: MNHEY, SMNVEV (reference sequence). This CDR3 comprises 15 residues. The V gene end was trimmed by 1 base and the J gene end by 2 bases; junction bases not matched to a gene: 2. The CDR3 DNA follows: TGTGCCAGCAGTTTATTGGGACAGGGAAACTATGGCTACACCTTC. Translated, it gives CASSLLGQGNYGYTF.

With regard to this clone: One end of the junction fails to match germline, which may point to a read error. V and J are TRBV4-1 and TRBJ2-7; a possible D gene is TRBD2 (6 bases). Germline V gene sequence: CDR1 MGHRA, CDR2 YSYEKL. CDR3 size: 13 residues. Here the CDR3 reads CASSQDQGASERF. CDR3 DNA sequence: TGCGCCAGCAGCCAAGATCAAGGGGCTAGCGAACGCTTC.

This clone was counted a few times. The rearrangement uses TRBV7-6 and TRBJ2-7, with a weak D call TRBD2 (6 bases). This CDR3 is 15 amino acids long. Germline values: CDR1 SGHVS, CDR2 FNYEAQ. Trimming removed 1 base at V and 8 bases at J, with 18 bases between. DNA of the CDR3: TGTGCCAGCAGCTTAGGCGGAGGGAGGATGGTAAAGCAGTACTTC. It codes for CASSLGGGRMVKQYF. Full variable domain (missing parts from reference TRBV7-6 and TRBJ2-7): GAGVSQSPRYKVTKRGQDVALRCDPISGHVSLYWYRQALGQGPEFLTYFNYEAQQDKSGLPNDRFSAERPEGSISTLTIQRTEQRDSAMYRCASSLGGGRMVKQYFGPGTRLTVT.

V usage is TRBV18 and J usage is TRBJ1-1; D may be TRBD1 (5 bases). The CDR3 spans 14 residues. In germline, CDR1 is KGHSH, CDR2 LQKENI. The V end lost 3 bases, the J end lost 0 bases, and 8 bases lay between the germline ends. CDR3 DNA sequence: TGTGCCAGCTCACCCACGACAGTGAACACTGAAGCTTTCTTT. As protein: CASSPTTVNTEAFF.

J is TRBJ2-2 and V is TRBV2; 7 bases are a match to TRBD2. The V segment lost 7 bases and the J segment 5 bases; nucleotides outside the gene matches: 10. The germline gives CDR1 SNHLY, CDR2 FYNNEI. This CDR3 contains 15 residues. CDR3 residues: CASKASGVWTGELFF. Here the CDR3 DNA reads TGTGCCAGCAAGGCTAGCGGAGTGTGGACCGGGGAGCTGTTTTTT.

The rearrangement links TRBV11-2 to TRBJ1-3; D is unclear. The CDR3 length is 15 residues. Germline V gene sequence: CDR1 SGHAT, CDR2 FQNNGV. V lost 0 bases to trimming and J lost 1 base, with 7 bases between them. The CDR3 loop reads CASSLELVSGNTIYF. The CDR3 region has the DNA TGTGCCAGCAGCTTAGAACTGGTTTCTGGAAACACCATATATTTT.

This chain links TRBV3-1 (or the pseudogene TRBV3-2) with TRBJ2-7; D is possibly TRBD1 (5 bases). Germline CDR1 reads LGHDT; CDR2 reads YNNKEL (reference sequence). The CDR3 extends over 15 amino acids. Trimming took 2 bases from V and 7 from J, leaving 18 bases between them. CDR3 amino acids: CASSQSGLVQGEQYF. The CDR3 nucleotides are TGTGCCAGCAGCCAATCTGGGCTAGTCCAGGGAGAGCAGTACTTC.

The V and J genes are TRBV19 and TRBJ2-2; 10 bases are shared with TRBD2. The germline V gene has CDR1 LNHDA and CDR2 SQIVND (reference sequence). The CDR3 consists of 17 residues. V shed 4 bases, J shed 1 base, and the junction held 6 bases outside the gene matches. CDR3 protein: CASSTRSSGRNTGELFF. The CDR3 DNA follows: TGTGCCAGTAGTACCCGCTCTAGCGGGAGGAACACCGGGGAGCTGTTTTTT.

This sequence joins TRBV4-3 and TRBJ1-1; tentative D call: TRBD1 (5 bases). Trimming shortened V by 0 bases and J by 5 bases, and 22 bases separated the two germline ends. The CDR3 is made up of 18 amino acids. CDR1 is LGHNA and CDR2 is YSLEER in the germline V gene. The CDR3 spells CASSQDLQVGGLITEAFF. The CDR3 DNA follows: TGCGCCAGCAGCCAAGATCTTCAGGTCGGGGGGTTGATAACTGAAGCTTTCTTT.

This chain joins TRBV18 and TRBJ2-7, with 11 bases matching TRBD2. The V gene's germline CDR1 is KGHSH and CDR2 LQKENI. V was pared by 1 base and J by 0 bases, with 5 bases of the junction left unmatched. The CDR3 runs to 17 residues. The CDR3 sequence: CASSPQGTSGGSYEQYF. The CDR3 DNA reads as TGTGCCAGCTCACCACAGGGCACTAGCGGGGGCTCCTACGAGCAGTACTTC.

This CDR3 reads CASSLWGSNTEAFF. The DNA of the CDR3 is TGTGCCAGCAGCCTGTGGGGCAGTAACACTGAAGCTTTCTTT. The rearrangement joins TRBV5-4 to TRBJ1-1; tentative D call: TRBD1 (5 bases). The CDR3 contains 14 residues. Germline CDR1 and CDR2: SGHNT and YYREEE (reference sequence). Trimming removed 4 bases at V and 2 bases at J, with 12 bases between.

This chain joins TRBV9 and TRBJ2-1, with D possibly being TRBD1 (5 bases). Trimming took 0 bases from V and 2 from J, leaving 9 bases between them. In germline, CDR1 is SGDLS, CDR2 YYNGEE. CDR3 size: 15 residues. The CDR3 bases are TGTGCCAGCAGCGTAGATTCAGGGCCCTACAATGAGCAGTTCTTC. Translating gives CASSVDSGPYNEQFF.

V is TRBV5-8 and J is TRBJ1-5; maybe TRBD1 (5 bases). This CDR3 has 16 residues. V lost 5 bases to trimming and J lost 1 base, with 16 bases between them. Germline V lookup: CDR1 SGHTS, CDR2 YDEGEE. CDR3: CASRPRGGWSNQPQHF. The CDR3 coding sequence is TGTGCCAGCAGACCCCGGGGGGGATGGAGCAATCAGCCCCAGCATTTT.

This rearrangement joins TRBV28 to TRBJ2-2, with 7 bases fitting TRBD1. The V segment lost 5 bases and the J segment 6 bases; nucleotides outside the gene matches: 3. CDR3 size: 13 residues. Germline CDR1 and CDR2: MDHEN and SYDVKM. CDR3 sequence (DNA): TGTGCCAGCAGTGACAGGGCCCCCGGGGAGCTGTTTTTT. Protein sequence: CASSDRAPGELFF.

V gene TRBV19 combines with J gene TRBJ1-1; no firm D call. CDR1 LNHDA and CDR2 SQIVND come from the germline V gene (reference sequence). The CDR3 is 16 amino acids. V was trimmed by 6 bases and J by 0 bases, leaving 17 bases between them. CDR3 loop: CASSARRTGMNTEAFF. DNA for the CDR3: TGTGCCAGTAGCGCGAGAAGGACGGGAATGAACACTGAAGCTTTCTTT.

This rearrangement joins TRBV7-2 to TRBJ1-5, with 11 bases fitting TRBD1. From germline, CDR1 is SGHTA and CDR2 FQGNSA. The CDR3 is 15 amino acids. The V gene end was trimmed by 4 bases and the J gene end by 7 bases; junction bases not matched to a gene: 6. The CDR3 spells CASSSGQGAGQPQHF. The CDR3 DNA follows: TGTGCCAGCAGCTCTGGACAGGGGGCGGGGCAGCCCCAGCATTTT.